This T cell receptor (beta chain) is from a study of T-cell reconstitution after alpha-beta-depleted transplantation in children. Germline CDR1 is MNHEY and CDR2 is SVGAGI. Trimming pared 0 bases from V and 2 bases from J, leaving 15 bases between. The CDR3 runs to 17 residues. Findings and limits, study-wide: There were reportedly several hundred expanded graft clones from which alpha-beta T cells came about two months after transplant. T cells produced anew were the main source of T-cell counts and diversity one year after transplant.

To note about this clonotype: Antigen: not known.

Library preparation (for TCRbeta) was performed with unique molecular identifiers. TCRdb re-derived calls from the PCR reads in MiXCR, one entry per CDR3 protein. The sample contains about 980,000 distinct CDR3 sequences, about 29% of which appear only once. The clonotype was recovered from a boy younger than two who had a stem cell transplant for SCID, so the T cells may come from the graft donor. V and J are TRBV6-5 and TRBJ2-3; tentative D call: TRBD1 (5 bases). The material sequenced was PBMCs, mostly from graft donor cells, taken 360 days after TCRalphabeta/CD19-depleted stem cell transplant. This CDR3 is CASSYSGPLLYTDTQYF. For the CDR3, the DNA is TGTGCCAGCAGTTACTCGGGGCCTCTCCTATACACAGATACGCAGTATTTT.